Listed below are T cell receptor beta chains from one sample, sequenced in a study of radiotherapy plus CTLA-4 blockade in lung cancer. Profiled with immunoSEQ multiplex PCR; TCRdb holds only in-frame clones, not every one. The sample includes under 95,000 clones, around 80% of them seen just once. Here the sequenced sample was peripheral blood, taken from a patient treated with radiotherapy plus ipilimumab. The source is a human donor with non-small cell lung cancer who had stable disease on radiotherapy plus ipilimumab. Both conserved end residues are part of each CDR3. D genes are given only for firm matches. Clone size, where shown, is once, few, many, or a class for clones that have expanded.

j_call d_call v_call clone_size cdr3_nt cdr3_aa
TRBJ2-1 TRBD2 TRBV12-5 - TGTGCTAGTGGTTTGGCCTCCCGGGCTAGCGGGAATGAGCAGTTCTTC CASGLASRASGNEQFF
TRBJ2-3 - TRBV19 - TGTGCCAGTAGTACCCCTCCGCGCACAGATACGCAGTATTTT CASSTPPRTDTQYF
TRBJ2-3 - TRBV10-3 - TGTGCCATCAGTAAAGCACTAGGCACAGATACGCAGTATTTT CAISKALGTDTQYF
TRBJ2-5 TRBD2 TRBV11-3 - TGTGCCAGCAGCACTACTAGCGTTGAGACCCAGTACTTC CASSTTSVETQYF
TRBJ2-1 - TRBV10-1 few TGCGCCAGCAGTGAGCGTTACGGGCTTGAGCAGTTCTTC CASSERYGLEQFF
TRBJ2-2 - TRBV7-8 - TGTGCCAGCAGCTTAATTGTAGAAACCGGGGAGCTGTTTTTT CASSLIVETGELFF
TRBJ2-7 - TRBV28 - TGTGCCAGCAGTAACAGGGCAACGGGGTCCTACGAGCAGTACTTC CASSNRATGSYEQYF
TRBJ2-5 - TRBV19 - TGTGCCAGTAGTATACCCCAGGGGCGGGGGTACCAAGAGACCCAGTACTTC CASSIPQGRGYQETQYF
TRBJ2-7 TRBD1 TRBV29-1 - TGCAGCGTTGAAGTTGAGCAGGGGGAGTACTTC CSVEVEQGEYF
TRBJ1-5 TRBD1 TRBV7-2 - TGTGCCAGCAGCCCGCCGGGACAGGGACAGCCCCAGCATTTT CASSPPGQGQPQHF
TRBJ2-6 TRBD1 TRBV25-1 - TGTGCCAGCACACAGGGGTCTGGGGCCAACGTCCTGACTTTC CASTQGSGANVLTF
TRBJ2-1 - TRBV7-3 - TGTGCCAGCAGCTCAAATCCGGAGGATGCTTCTTCCTACAATGAGCAGTTCTTC CASSSNPEDASSYNEQFF
TRBJ1-2 - TRBV7-9 - TGTGCCAGCAGCCTCCCGGGGGGCGCCTACACCTTC CASSLPGGAYTF
TRBJ2-1 - TRBV21-1 - TGTGCCAGCAGCAGACTAGCGGGAGGGGACAATGAGCAGTTCTTC CASSRLAGGDNEQFF
TRBJ1-5 TRBD1 TRBV28 - TGTGCCAGCAGTTTTCGACAGGGTAGCAATCAGCCCCAGCATTTT CASSFRQGSNQPQHF
TRBJ1-4 - TRBV2 - TGTGCCAGCAGACCGGGACCCTTGGGCGAAAAACTGTTTTTT CASRPGPLGEKLFF
TRBJ2-2 TRBD1 TRBV19 - TGTGCCAGTAAACCGGGACAGGGGACCGGGGAGCTGTTTTTT CASKPGQGTGELFF
TRBJ2-5 TRBD1 TRBV5-1 - TGCGCCAGCAGCGCCGCGACAGGGGGCGGCGAGACCCAGTACTTC CASSAATGGGETQYF
TRBJ2-5 - TRBV15 - TGTGCCACCAGCAGAGGGGGGGGGACAAGGTACCAAGAGACCCAGTACTTC CATSRGGGTRYQETQYF
TRBJ2-3 TRBD2 TRBV5-1 few TGCGCCAGCAGCTTGCTGGGCCGTGGGAGCGGGGGTTACACAGATACGCAGTATTTT CASSLLGRGSGGYTDTQYF
TRBJ1-6 - TRBV19 - TGTGCCAGTAGGAAGGACTACTCCTATAATTCACCCCTCCACTTT CASRKDYSYNSPLHF
TRBJ2-7 TRBD2 TRBV30 once TGTGCCTGGAGTGTAGCGGGGGCGTACGAGCAGTACTTC CAWSVAGAYEQYF
TRBJ2-1 TRBD1 TRBV5-4 - TGTGCCAGCAGCTTGGGGGGACAGGCCATAAGGCAGTTCTTC CASSLGGQAIRQFF
TRBJ1-1 - TRBV7-8 - TGTGCCAGCAGCTTAACTTCGAACACTGAAGCTTTCTTT CASSLTSNTEAFF
TRBJ2-5 - TRBV7-9 - TGTGCCAGCAGCTTTGCGGGGGGACAGGGCGGGACCCAGTACTTC CASSFAGGQGGTQYF
TRBJ1-5 - TRBV28 - TGTGCCAGCGTTCCCAGGGGTTGGATGGGTAGCAATCAGCCCCAGCATTTT CASVPRGWMGSNQPQHF
TRBJ2-5 - TRBV6-5 - TGTGCCAGCAGTTACTACGGTCGGGGTCGGGAGACCCAGTACTTC CASSYYGRGRETQYF
TRBJ1-2 - TRBV9 few TGTGCCAGTAAAAGGGGGGCCAGTGGCTACACCTTC CASKRGASGYTF
TRBJ2-3 - TRBV5-4 few TGTGCCAGCAGCTTTTATGGGGTCGGCACAGATACGCAGTATTTT CASSFYGVGTDTQYF
TRBJ2-1 TRBD2 TRBV28 - TGTGCCAGCAGTCCCCCTGGACTAGCAGGTGAGCAGTTCTTC CASSPPGLAGEQFF
TRBJ1-1 - TRBV18 once TGTGCCAGCTCTAACGCCCTCTTTACAGAGAACACTGAAGCTTTCTTT CASSNALFTENTEAFF
TRBJ1-5 TRBD1 TRBV6-1 - TGTGCCAGCAGTGACGGACAGGGGGGCAATCAGCCCCAGCATTTT CASSDGQGGNQPQHF
TRBJ2-1 TRBD1 TRBV9 - TGTGCCAGCAGCTTCTTTGACAGGGGTAACAATGAGCAGTTCTTC CASSFFDRGNNEQFF
TRBJ1-2 TRBD1 TRBV5-1 - TGCGCCAGCAGCCCGACAGGGCAATATGGCTACACCTTC CASSPTGQYGYTF
TRBJ1-5 - TRBV7-2 - TGTGCCAGCAGCTCAAGAGGGGGGCAGCCCCAGCATTTT CASSSRGGQPQHF
TRBJ2-2 TRBD2 TRBV4-2 - TGTGCCAGCAGCGTAAGCGGGGGAGACACCGGGGAGCTGTTTTTT CASSVSGGDTGELFF
TRBJ2-3 - TRBV28 - TGTGCCAGCAGCACCTCCCGGAGGGGGAACGGGGCAGATACGCAGTATTTT CASSTSRRGNGADTQYF
TRBJ2-3 - TRBV27 - TGTGCCAGCAGTTTATCGCTCGGTAGCGGTGGGAATACGCAGTATTTT CASSLSLGSGGNTQYF
TRBJ2-3 TRBD2 TRBV4-2 - TGTGCCAGCAGCCAAGAAGGTGACCAGCGGGGGGCCACAGATACGCAGTATTTT CASSQEGDQRGATDTQYF
TRBJ2-5 - TRBV11-2 - TGTGCCAGCAGCTTAGATTCCCGGCAAGAGACCCAGTACTTC CASSLDSRQETQYF
TRBJ2-7 - TRBV9 - TGTGCCAGCAGCGTAGGGGCAGGCTCCTACGAGCAGTACTTC CASSVGAGSYEQYF
TRBJ2-7 - TRBV11-2 - TGTGCCAGCAGCTTACAAGGACTACCTGGGGCCTACGAGCAGTACTTC CASSLQGLPGAYEQYF
TRBJ1-2 TRBD1 TRBV10-1 - TGCGCCAGCAGTCCTGGACAGGCGACTGGCTACACCTTC CASSPGQATGYTF
TRBJ1-5 - TRBV10-2 - TGCGCCAGCCTCGACACGGGGGGAGATCAGCCCCAGCATTTT CASLDTGGDQPQHF
TRBJ1-1 - TRBV30 - TGTGCCTGGAGGGTGGGACGGGACACTGAAGCTTTCTTT CAWRVGRDTEAFF
TRBJ1-5 TRBD1 TRBV2 few TGTGCCAGCAGGACGGACAGGGTAGGCAATCAGCCCCAGCATTTT CASRTDRVGNQPQHF
TRBJ2-5 TRBD1 TRBV30 few TGTGCCTGGACTGGACAGGGAGAGACCCAGTACTTC CAWTGQGETQYF
TRBJ1-1 - TRBV11-2 - TGTGCCAGCAGTCCCGGGAGGGGAGCTTTCTTT CASSPGRGAFF
TRBJ2-7 TRBD2 TRBV7-3 few TGTGCCAGCAGCACGGGAGCGGGGCTAGTCTTC CASSTGAGLVF
TRBJ1-1 TRBD1 TRBV6-5 - TGTGCCAGCAGTTTGGGACAGGGGGCGGGGAACACTGAAGCTTTCTTT CASSLGQGAGNTEAFF
TRBJ2-5 TRBD2 TRBV5-5 - TGTGCCAGCAGCGCCAGACTAGCGGGAGGGCCGGAGACCCAGTACTTC CASSARLAGGPETQYF
TRBJ2-1 - TRBV7-2 - TGTGCCAGCCGAAAGGACGAATACAATGAGCAGTTCTTC CASRKDEYNEQFF
TRBJ2-5 - TRBV29-1 once TGCAGCGTGGGAAGGGGGAGGGAAGAGACCCAGTACTTC CSVGRGREETQYF
TRBJ1-1 - TRBV30 once TGTGCCTGGAGTGATTGGGGACTGAACACTGAAGCTTTCTTT CAWSDWGLNTEAFF
TRBJ2-2 - TRBV5-1 - TGCGCCAGCAGCCGGGGACTCGCTAACACCGGGGAGCTGTTTTTT CASSRGLANTGELFF